This TCR beta chain was recorded in a study of OX40 agonist ivuxolimab in advanced cancers. With autoimmune disease history or systemic immunosuppression, patients were excluded. Whole-study results and caveats: The study found that CD8+ T cells averaged more expanded clones than CD4+. Clones of CD4+ and CD8+ blood T cells grew by week 6 at doses of 0.1 to 3.0 mg/kg.

Trimming took 3 bases from V and 3 from J; bases not matched to a gene: 9. This CDR3 contains 17 residues. Germline CDR1 SNHLY, CDR2 FYNNEI. As to this clone: Its antigen is currently unknown.

The protocol was immunoSEQ multiplex PCR, while the TCRdb copy is restricted to in-frame clones and leaves out a portion. The data contain around 53,000 clones, 93% of them singletons. The sequencing here drew on CD4+ or CD8+ T cells sorted from blood, taken in a trial of the OX40 agonist ivuxolimab. The chain recombines TRBV2 with TRBJ2-1; 9 bases match TRBD2. The clonotype comes from an adult with an advanced solid tumor such as melanoma, head and neck, liver or kidney cancer. CDR3 amino acids: CASSDGTASGIYNEQFF. The CDR3 DNA sequence: TGTGCCAGCAGTGACGGGACGGCTAGCGGGATCTACAATGAGCAGTTCTTC. The full variable domain, its missing parts supplied by reference TRBV2 and TRBJ2-1, is EPEVTQTPSHQVTQMGQEVILRCVPISNHLYFYWYRQILGQKVEFLVSFYNNEISEKSEIFDDQFSVERPDGSNFTLKIRSTKLEDSAMYFCASSDGTASGIYNEQFFGPGTRLTVL.